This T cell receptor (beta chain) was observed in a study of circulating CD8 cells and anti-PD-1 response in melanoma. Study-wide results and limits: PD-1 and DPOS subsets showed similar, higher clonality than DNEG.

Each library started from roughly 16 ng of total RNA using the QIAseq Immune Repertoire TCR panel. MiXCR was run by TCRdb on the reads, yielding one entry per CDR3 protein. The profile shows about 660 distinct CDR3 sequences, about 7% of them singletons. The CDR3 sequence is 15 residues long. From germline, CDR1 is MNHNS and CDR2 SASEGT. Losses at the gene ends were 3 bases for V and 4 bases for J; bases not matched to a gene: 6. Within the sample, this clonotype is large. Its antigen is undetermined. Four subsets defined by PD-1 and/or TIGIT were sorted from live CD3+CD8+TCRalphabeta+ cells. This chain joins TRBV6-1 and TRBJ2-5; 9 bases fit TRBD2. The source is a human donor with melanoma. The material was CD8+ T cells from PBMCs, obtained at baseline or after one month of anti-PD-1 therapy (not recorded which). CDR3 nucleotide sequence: TGTGCCAGCAGTGAGTCGCTAGCGGGGCCAGAGACCCAGTACTTC. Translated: CASSESLAGPETQYF.